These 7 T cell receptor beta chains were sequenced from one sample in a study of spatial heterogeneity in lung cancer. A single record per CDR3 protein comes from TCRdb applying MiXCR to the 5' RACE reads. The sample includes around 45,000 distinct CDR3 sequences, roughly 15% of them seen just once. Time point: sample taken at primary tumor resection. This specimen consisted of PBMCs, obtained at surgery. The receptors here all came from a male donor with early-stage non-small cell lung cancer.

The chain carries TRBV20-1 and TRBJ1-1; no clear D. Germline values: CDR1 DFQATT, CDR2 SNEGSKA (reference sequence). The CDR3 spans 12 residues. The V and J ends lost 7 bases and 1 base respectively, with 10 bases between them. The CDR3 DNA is TGCAGTGTCTCATTGCGGAACACTGAAGCTTTCTTT. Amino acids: CSVSLRNTEAFF.

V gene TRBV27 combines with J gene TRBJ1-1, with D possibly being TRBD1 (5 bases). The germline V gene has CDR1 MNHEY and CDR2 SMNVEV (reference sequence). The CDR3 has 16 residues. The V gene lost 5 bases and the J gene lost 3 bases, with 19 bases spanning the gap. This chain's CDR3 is CASSPMWGVLYTEAFF. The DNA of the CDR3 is TGTGCCAGCAGTCCCATGTGGGGCGTCTTGTACACTGAAGCTTTCTTT.

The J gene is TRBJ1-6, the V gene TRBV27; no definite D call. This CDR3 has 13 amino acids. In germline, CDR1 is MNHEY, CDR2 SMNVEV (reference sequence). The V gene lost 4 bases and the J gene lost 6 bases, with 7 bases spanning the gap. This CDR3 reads CASSSGVNSPLHF. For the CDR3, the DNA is TGTGCCAGCAGTTCTGGGGTTAATTCACCCCTCCACTTT.

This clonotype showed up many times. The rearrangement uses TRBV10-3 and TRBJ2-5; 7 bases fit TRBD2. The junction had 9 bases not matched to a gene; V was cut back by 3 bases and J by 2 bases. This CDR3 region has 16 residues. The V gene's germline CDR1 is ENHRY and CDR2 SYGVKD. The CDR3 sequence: CAISENPASGQETQYF. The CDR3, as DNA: TGTGCCATCAGTGAAAATCCGGCTAGCGGTCAAGAGACCCAGTACTTC.

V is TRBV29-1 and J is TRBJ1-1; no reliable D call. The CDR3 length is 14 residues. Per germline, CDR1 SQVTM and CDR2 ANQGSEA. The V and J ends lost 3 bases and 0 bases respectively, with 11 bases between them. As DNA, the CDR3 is TGCAGCGTTGACACAGTTAACATGAACACTGAAGCTTTCTTT. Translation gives CSVDTVNMNTEAFF.

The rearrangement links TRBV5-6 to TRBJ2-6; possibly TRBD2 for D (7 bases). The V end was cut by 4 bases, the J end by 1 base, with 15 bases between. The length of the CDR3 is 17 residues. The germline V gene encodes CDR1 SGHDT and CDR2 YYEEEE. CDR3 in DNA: TGTGCCAGCAGCCAATCGGGGGGCCTGTCTGGGGCCAACGTCCTGACTTTC. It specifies CASSQSGGLSGANVLTF. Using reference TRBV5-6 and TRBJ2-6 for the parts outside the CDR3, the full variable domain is DAGVTQSPTHLIKTRGQQVTLRCSPKSGHDTVSWYQQALGQGPQFIFQYYEEEERQRGNFPDRFSGHQFPNYSSELNVNALLLGDSALYLCASSQSGGLSGANVLTFGAGSRLTVL.

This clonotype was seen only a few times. DNA for the CDR3: TGTGCCGGTGGGACAGGGACCTCCGACGGCTACACCTTC. It codes for CAGGTGTSDGYTF. The chain combines TRBV10-3 with TRBJ1-2; 9 bases align to TRBD1. The V gene end was trimmed by 11 bases and the J gene end by 8 bases; junction bases not matched to a gene: 12. The CDR3 totals 13 residues. The V gene's germline CDR1 is ENHRY and CDR2 SYGVKD.